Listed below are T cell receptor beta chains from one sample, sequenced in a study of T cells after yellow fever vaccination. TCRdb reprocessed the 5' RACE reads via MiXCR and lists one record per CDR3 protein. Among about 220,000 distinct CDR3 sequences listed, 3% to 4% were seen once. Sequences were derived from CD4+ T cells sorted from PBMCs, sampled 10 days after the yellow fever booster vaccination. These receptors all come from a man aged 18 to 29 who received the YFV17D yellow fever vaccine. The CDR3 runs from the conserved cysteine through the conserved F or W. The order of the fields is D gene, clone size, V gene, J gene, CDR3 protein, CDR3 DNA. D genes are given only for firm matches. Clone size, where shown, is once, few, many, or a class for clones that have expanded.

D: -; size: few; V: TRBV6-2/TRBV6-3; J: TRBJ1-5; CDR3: CASSEVGNQPQHF; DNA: TGTGCCAGCAGCGAGGTGGGCAATCAGCCCCAGCATTTT
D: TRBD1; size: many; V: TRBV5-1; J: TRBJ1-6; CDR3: CASSHDRGKARSPLHF; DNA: TGCGCCAGCAGCCACGACAGGGGGAAGGCGCGATCACCCCTCCACTTT
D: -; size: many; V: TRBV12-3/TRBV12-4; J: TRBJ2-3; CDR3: CASSFGTDTQYF; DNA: TGTGCCAGCAGTTTCGGCACAGATACGCAGTATTTT
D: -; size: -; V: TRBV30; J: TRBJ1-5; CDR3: CAWSGGRNQPQHF; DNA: TGTGCCTGGAGTGGGGGGCGGAATCAGCCCCAGCATTTT
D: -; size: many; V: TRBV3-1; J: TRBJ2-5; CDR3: CASSQLGLPQETQYF; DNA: TGTGCCAGCAGCCAGTTAGGGTTGCCCCAAGAGACCCAGTACTTC
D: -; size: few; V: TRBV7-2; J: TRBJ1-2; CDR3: CASSFNVGSVPANKGYTF; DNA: TGTGCCAGCAGCTTTAATGTGGGGTCGGTCCCGGCCAATAAGGGCTACACCTTC
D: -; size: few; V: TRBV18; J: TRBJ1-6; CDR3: CASSPTSQSGSPLHF; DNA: TGTGCCAGCTCACCCACGTCACAGTCGGGCTCACCCCTCCACTTT
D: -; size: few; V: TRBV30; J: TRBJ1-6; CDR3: CAWSSGGTYNSPLHF; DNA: TGTGCCTGGAGTAGTGGGGGGACCTATAATTCACCCCTCCACTTT
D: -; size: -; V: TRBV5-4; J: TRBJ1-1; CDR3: CASSKDVNTEAFF; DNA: TGTGCCAGCAGCAAGGACGTGAACACTGAAGCTTTCTTT
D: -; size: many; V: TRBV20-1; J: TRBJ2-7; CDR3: CSASTQEVYEQYF; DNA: TGCAGTGCCAGCACGCAGGAAGTCTACGAGCAGTACTTC
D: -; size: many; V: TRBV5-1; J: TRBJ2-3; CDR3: CASSPPGADTQYF; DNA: TGCGCCAGCAGCCCGCCGGGGGCTGATACGCAGTATTTT
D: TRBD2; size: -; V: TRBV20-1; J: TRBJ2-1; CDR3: CSATAGGPPREQFF; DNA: TGCAGTGCTACAGCGGGGGGGCCACCTAGGGAGCAGTTCTTC
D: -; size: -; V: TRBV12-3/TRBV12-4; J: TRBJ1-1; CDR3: CASSSSDIMNTEAFF; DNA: TGTGCCAGCAGTTCCTCAGACATAATGAACACTGAAGCTTTCTTT
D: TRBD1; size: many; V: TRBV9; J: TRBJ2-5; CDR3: CASSERLGRGPIETQYF; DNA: TGTGCCAGCAGCGAGCGCCTGGGCAGGGGGCCTATCGAGACCCAGTACTTC